This T cell receptor beta chain was profiled in a study of CD8 T cells in Susac syndrome. Study conclusions and caveats: It was acknowledged in the study that its TCR sequencing and HLA analysis involved a relatively small number of individuals.

V lost 5 bases and J 0 bases, leaving 11 bases between the germline ends. This CDR3 contains 13 residues. Germline CDR1 and CDR2: DFQATT and SNEGSKA (reference sequence). Random hexamers were used to reverse transcribe roughly 0.45 to 1 ug of RNA. TCRdb re-called the immunoSEQ multiplex PCR reads with MiXCR, one entry per CDR3 protein. Of fewer than 80,000 distinct CDR3 sequences in the sample, 95% were seen once. On this clonotype: Its cognate antigen is unknown.

The sequence was obtained from a human donor in good health. Sequenced material: CD8+ T cells from PBMCs. This chain connects TRBV20-1 to TRBJ2-7; D not resolved. The CDR3 bases are TGCAGTGCTTTCGACGAGTACTCCTACGAGCAGTACTTC. This codes for CSAFDEYSYEQYF.